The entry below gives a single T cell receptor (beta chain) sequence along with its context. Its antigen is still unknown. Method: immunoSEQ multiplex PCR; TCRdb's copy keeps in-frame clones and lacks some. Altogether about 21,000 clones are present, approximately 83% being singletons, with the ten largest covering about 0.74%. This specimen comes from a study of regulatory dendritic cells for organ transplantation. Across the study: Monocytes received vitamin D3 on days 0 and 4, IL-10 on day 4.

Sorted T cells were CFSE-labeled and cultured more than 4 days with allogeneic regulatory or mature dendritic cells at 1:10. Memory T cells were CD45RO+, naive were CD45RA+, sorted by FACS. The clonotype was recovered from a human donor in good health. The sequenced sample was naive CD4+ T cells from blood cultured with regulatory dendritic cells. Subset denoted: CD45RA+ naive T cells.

CDR3 coding DNA: TGTGCCAGCACCCCCCTCGGAAGGGGGCGCGGAACGAACACCGGGGAGCTGTTTTTT. Protein: CASTPLGRGRGTNTGELFF. J is TRBJ2-2 and V is TRBV21-1; the listed D gene, TRBD1, was not tested against the DNA. TRBV21-1 is deemed a pseudogene. The CDR3 is made up of 19 amino acids.